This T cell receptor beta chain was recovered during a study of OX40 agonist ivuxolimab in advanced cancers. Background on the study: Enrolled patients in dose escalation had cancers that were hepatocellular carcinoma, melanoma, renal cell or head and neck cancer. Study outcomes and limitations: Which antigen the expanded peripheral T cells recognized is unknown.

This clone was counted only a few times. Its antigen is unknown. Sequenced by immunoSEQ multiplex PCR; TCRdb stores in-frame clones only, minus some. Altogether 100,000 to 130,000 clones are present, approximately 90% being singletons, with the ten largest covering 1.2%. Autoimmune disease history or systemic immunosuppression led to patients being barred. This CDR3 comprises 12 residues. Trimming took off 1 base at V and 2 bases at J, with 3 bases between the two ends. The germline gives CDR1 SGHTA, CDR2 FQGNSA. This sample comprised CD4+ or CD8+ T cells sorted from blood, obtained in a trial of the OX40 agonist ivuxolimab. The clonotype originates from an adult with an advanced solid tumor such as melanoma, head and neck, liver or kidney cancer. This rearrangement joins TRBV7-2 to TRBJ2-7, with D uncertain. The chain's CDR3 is CASSLGTYEQYF. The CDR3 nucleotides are TGTGCCAGCAGCTTAGGCACCTACGAGCAGTACTTC.